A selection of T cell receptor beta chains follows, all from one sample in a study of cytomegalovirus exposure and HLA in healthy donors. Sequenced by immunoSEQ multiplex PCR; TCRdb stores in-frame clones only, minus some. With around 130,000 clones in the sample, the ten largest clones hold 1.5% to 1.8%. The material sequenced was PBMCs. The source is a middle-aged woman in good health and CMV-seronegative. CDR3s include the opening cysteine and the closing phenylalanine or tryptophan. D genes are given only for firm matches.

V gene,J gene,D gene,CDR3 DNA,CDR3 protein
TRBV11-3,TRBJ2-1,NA,TGTGCCAGCAGCCTGACTCGGGTCACCAATGAGCAGTTCTTC,CASSLTRVTNEQFF
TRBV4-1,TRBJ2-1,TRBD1,TGCGCCAGCAGCCGCCAGGACAGGGGGTCCTACAATGAGCAGTTCTTC,CASSRQDRGSYNEQFF
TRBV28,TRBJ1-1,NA,TGTGCCAGCAGTCCCCCAGATAAGAACACTGAAGCTTTCTTT,CASSPPDKNTEAFF
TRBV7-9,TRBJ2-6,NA,TGTGCCAGCAGCTACCAGGGGGGCGCAGCCTCTGGGGCCAACGTCCTGACTTTC,CASSYQGGAASGANVLTF
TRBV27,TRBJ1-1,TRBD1,TGTGCCAGCAGTTGGGACAGGGGGATAGGCACTGAAGCTTTCTTT,CASSWDRGIGTEAFF
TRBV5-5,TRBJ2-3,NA,TGTGCCAGCAGCCCGTCCGCGGGGTCGTATACGCAGTATTTT,CASSPSAGSYTQYF
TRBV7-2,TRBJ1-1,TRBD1,TGTGCCAGCAGCTTAGAGGGGGCGGGTTACACTGAAGCTTTCTTT,CASSLEGAGYTEAFF
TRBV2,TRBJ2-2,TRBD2,TGTGCCAGCAGTGAAGGGATTAGCGGGGGGGCCGGGGAGCTGTTTTTT,CASSEGISGGAGELFF
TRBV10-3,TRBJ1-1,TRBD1,TGTGCCATCAGTCATCCTACAGGGGGCCCTGCTGAAGCTTTCTTT,CAISHPTGGPAEAFF
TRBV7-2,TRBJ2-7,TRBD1,TGTGCCAGCAGCAGAGGACAGGTCTACGAGCAGTACTTC,CASSRGQVYEQYF
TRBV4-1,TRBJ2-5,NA,TGCGCCAGCAGCCAGGCCGGACTGCCGCAAGAGACCCAGTACTTC,CASSQAGLPQETQYF